This TCR beta chain stems from a study of T-cell memory formation after mild COVID-19. The ends were cut back, 6 bases at V and 3 bases at J, with 9 bases in the middle. Germline V lookup: CDR1 SNHLY, CDR2 FYNNEI. CDR3 size: 12 residues. Study-wide points: Clones shrinking from day 15 to 85 showed even CD4/CD8 mixes; later expanders tilted CD4+.

Comment on this clonotype: Its antigen is still unknown.

cDNA libraries for TCR alpha and TCR beta, carrying sample barcodes and UMIs, came from 5'RACE with constant-segment primers. TCRdb passed the 5' RACE reads through MiXCR, listing each CDR3 protein once. Of about 150,000 distinct CDR3 sequences in the sample, 10% to 15% were seen once. The sequence came from a man between 18 and 29 years old who had mild COVID-19 (a few samples of this study predate the infection). Cell type and time point are not known. The chain carries TRBV2 and TRBJ2-7, with D possibly being TRBD1 (6 bases). Sequences were obtained from PBMCs or a T cell subset sorted from them (not recorded which). The CDR3 loop reads CASRDSLYEQYF. The CDR3 bases are TGTGCCAGCAGGGACAGTCTCTACGAGCAGTACTTC. Combining the CDR3 with reference TRBV2 and TRBJ2-7 gives the whole variable domain EPEVTQTPSHQVTQMGQEVILRCVPISNHLYFYWYRQILGQKVEFLVSFYNNEISEKSEIFDDQFSVERPDGSNFTLKIRSTKLEDSAMYFCASRDSLYEQYFGPGTRLTVT.